The 3 T cell receptor beta chains below all came from one sample that was sequenced in a study of T cell responses to AZD1222 COVID-19 vaccine. Sequencing used immunoSEQ multiplex PCR; TCRdb keeps in-frame clones, though not all of them. The table shows approximately 300,000 clones, with 94% occurring only once. The source material was peripheral blood, sampled 28 days after the second AZD1222 dose. These receptors were taken from an adult who received the AZD1222 COVID-19 vaccine.

Turning to this clone: Other DNA sequences in this sample translate to the same CDR3. V usage is TRBV3-1 (or the pseudogene TRBV3-2) and J usage is TRBJ1-1; D gene ambiguous. Germline CDR1 and CDR2: LGHDT and YNNKEL (reference sequence). V was cut by 1 base and J by 0 bases, with 3 bases left in between. This CDR3 comprises 13 residues. CDR3 coding DNA: TGTGCCAGCAGCCAAGTTTTGAACACTGAAGCTTTCTTT. Translating gives CASSQVLNTEAFF.

The chain couples TRBV7-9 to TRBJ2-2, with 9 bases lining up with TRBD1. Germline V gene data show CDR1 as SEHNR and CDR2 as FQNEAQ (reference sequence). Losses at the gene ends were 5 bases for V and 6 bases for J; bases not matched to a gene: 7. CDR3 length equals 15 residues. CDR3 sequence reads: CASSQDRGPAGELFF. The CDR3 DNA follows: TGTGCCAGCAGCCAGGACAGGGGACCCGCCGGGGAGCTGTTTTTT.

The genes are TRBV3-1 (or the pseudogene TRBV3-2) and TRBJ1-2; TRBD1 is a possible D gene (6 bases). This CDR3 spans 15 amino acids. The V gene's germline CDR1 is LGHDT and CDR2 YNNKEL (reference sequence). Trimming took 4 bases from V and 0 from J, leaving 12 bases between them. The CDR3 sequence: CASSPLWTANYGYTF. Here the CDR3 DNA reads TGTGCCAGCAGCCCCCTTTGGACAGCTAACTATGGCTACACCTTC.